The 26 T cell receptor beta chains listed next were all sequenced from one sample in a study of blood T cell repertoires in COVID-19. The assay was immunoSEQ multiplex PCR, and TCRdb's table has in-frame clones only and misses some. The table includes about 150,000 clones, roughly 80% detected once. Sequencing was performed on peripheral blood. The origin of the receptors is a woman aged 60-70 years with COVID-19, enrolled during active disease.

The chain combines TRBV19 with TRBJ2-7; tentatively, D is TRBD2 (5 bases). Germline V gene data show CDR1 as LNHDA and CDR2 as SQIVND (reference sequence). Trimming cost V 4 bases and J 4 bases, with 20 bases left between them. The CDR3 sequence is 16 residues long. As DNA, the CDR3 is TGTGCCAGTAGTAGAACAAGACGAGGGTACGCGTACGAGCAGTACTTC. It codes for CASSRTRRGYAYEQYF.

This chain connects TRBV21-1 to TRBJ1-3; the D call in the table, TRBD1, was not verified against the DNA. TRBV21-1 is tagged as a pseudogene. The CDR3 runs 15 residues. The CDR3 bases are TGTGCCAGGTCCCGGGACAGGGGGTCTGGAAACACCATATATTTT. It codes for CARSRDRGSGNTIYF.

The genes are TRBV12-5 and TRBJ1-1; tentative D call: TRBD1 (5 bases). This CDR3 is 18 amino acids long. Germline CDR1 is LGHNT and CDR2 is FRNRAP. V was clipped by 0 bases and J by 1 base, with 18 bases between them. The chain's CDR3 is CASGLVLGAEISNTEAFF. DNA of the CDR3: TGTGCTAGTGGTTTGGTATTAGGGGCCGAAATTTCGAACACTGAAGCTTTCTTT.

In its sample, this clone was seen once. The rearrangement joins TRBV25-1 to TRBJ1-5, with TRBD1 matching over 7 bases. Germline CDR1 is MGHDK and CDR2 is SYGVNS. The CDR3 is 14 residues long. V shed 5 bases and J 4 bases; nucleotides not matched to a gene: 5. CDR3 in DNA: TGTGCCAGCAGTCAGACAGGGCAAAATCAGCCCCAGCATTTT. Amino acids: CASSQTGQNQPQHF.

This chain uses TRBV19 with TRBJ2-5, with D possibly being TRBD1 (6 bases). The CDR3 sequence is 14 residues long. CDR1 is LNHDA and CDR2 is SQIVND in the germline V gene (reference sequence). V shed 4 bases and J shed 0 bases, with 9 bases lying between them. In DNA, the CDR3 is TGTGCCAGTAGTACTAGGGGGTACCAAGAGACCCAGTACTTC. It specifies CASSTRGYQETQYF.

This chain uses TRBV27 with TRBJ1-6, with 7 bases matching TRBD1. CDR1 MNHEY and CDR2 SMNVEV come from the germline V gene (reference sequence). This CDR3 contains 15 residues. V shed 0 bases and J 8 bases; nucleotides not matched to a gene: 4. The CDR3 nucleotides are TGTGCCAGCAGTTTATCGTCAGGGGGGTATTCACCCCTCCACTTT. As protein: CASSLSSGGYSPLHF.

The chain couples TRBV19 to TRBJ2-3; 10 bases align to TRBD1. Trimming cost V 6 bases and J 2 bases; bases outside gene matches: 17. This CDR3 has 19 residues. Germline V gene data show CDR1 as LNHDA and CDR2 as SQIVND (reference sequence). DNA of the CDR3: TGTGCCAGTAGACCAGGGGTGGGACAGGGGTTTGGTTTCACAGATACGCAGTATTTT. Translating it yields CASRPGVGQGFGFTDTQYF.

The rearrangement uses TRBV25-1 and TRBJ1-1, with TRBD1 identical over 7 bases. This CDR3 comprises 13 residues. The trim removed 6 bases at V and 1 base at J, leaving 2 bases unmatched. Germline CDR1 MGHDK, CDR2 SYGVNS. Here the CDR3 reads CASSRTGNTEAFF. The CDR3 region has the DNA TGTGCCAGCAGCCGGACAGGGAACACTGAAGCTTTCTTT.

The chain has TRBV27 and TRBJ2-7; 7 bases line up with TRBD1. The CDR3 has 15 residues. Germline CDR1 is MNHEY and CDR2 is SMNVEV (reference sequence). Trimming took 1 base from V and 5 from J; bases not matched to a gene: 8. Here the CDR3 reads CASSLWAGGKNEQYF. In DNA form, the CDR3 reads TGTGCCAGCAGTTTATGGGCAGGGGGAAAGAACGAGCAGTACTTC.

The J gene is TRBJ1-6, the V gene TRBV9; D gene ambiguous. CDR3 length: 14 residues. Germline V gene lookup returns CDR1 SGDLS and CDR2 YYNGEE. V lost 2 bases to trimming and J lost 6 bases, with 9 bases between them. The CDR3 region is CASSVSGINSPLHF. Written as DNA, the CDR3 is TGTGCCAGCAGCGTCTCGGGAATTAATTCACCCCTCCACTTT. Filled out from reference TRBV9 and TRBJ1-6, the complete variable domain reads DSGVTQTPKHLITATGQRVTLRCSPRSGDLSVYWYQQSLDQGLQFLIQYYNGEERAKGNILERFSAQQFPDLHSELNLSSLELGDSALYFCASSVSGINSPLHFGNGTRLTVT.

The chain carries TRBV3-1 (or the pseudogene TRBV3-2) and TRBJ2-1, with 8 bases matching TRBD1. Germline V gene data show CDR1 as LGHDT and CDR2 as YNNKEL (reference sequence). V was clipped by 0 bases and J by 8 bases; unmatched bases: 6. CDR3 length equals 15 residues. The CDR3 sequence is CASSQERARGHEQFF. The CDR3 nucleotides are TGTGCCAGCAGCCAAGAACGGGCCAGGGGGCATGAGCAGTTCTTC.

CDR3 DNA: TGTGCCAGCAGTATATACAGGGGGCCGGCCTACGAGCAGTACTTC. This codes for CASSIYRGPAYEQYF. V gene TRBV27 combines with J gene TRBJ2-7; 9 bases are a match to TRBD1. V lost 5 bases and J lost 2; bases outside the gene matches: 7. The CDR3 totals 15 residues. The germline V gene encodes CDR1 MNHEY and CDR2 SMNVEV (reference sequence).

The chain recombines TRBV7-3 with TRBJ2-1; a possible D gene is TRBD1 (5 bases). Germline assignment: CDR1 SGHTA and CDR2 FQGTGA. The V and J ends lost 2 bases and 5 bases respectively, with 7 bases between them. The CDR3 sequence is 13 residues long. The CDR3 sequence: CASSLYRNNEQFF. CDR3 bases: TGTGCCAGCAGCTTATACAGGAACAATGAGCAGTTCTTC.

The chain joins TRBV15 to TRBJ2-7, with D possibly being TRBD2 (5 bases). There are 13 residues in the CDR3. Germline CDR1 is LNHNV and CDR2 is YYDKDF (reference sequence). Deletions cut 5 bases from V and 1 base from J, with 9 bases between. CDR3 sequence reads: CATSFGSSYEQYF. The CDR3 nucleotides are TGTGCCACCAGCTTTGGGAGTTCCTACGAGCAGTACTTC.

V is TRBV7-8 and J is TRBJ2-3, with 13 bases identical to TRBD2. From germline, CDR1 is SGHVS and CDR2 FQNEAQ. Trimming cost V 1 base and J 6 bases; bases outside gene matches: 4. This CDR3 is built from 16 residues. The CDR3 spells CASSLGLAGGDDTQYF. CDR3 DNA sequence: TGTGCCAGCAGCTTAGGACTAGCGGGAGGTGATGATACGCAGTATTTT.

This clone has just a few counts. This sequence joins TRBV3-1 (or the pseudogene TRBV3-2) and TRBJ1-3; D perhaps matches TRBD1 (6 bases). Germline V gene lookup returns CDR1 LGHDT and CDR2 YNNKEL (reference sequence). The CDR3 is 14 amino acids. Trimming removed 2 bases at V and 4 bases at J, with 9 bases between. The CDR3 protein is CASSQSTGGNTIYF. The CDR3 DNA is TGTGCCAGCAGCCAATCTACAGGGGGAAACACCATATATTTT.

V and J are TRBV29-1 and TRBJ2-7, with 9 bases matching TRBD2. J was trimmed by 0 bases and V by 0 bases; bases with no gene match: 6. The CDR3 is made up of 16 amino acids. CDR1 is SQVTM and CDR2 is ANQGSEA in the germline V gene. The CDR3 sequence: CSVEDGSGGPSYEQYF. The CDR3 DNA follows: TGCAGCGTTGAAGATGGTAGCGGGGGCCCCTCCTACGAGCAGTACTTC.

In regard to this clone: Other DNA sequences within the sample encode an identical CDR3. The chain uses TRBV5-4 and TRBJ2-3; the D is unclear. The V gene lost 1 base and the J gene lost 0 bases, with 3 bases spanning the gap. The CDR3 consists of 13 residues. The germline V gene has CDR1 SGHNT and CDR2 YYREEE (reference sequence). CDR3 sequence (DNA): TGTGCCAGCAGCTTGACAAGCACAGATACGCAGTATTTT. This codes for CASSLTSTDTQYF.

The CDR3 sequence: CASSSDIRNYGYTF. CDR3 nucleotides: TGTGCCAGCAGTTCCGACATTCGAAACTATGGCTACACCTTC. The V and J genes are TRBV11-2 and TRBJ1-2, with D unresolved. CDR3 length: 14 amino acids. V was trimmed by 6 bases and J by 2 bases, leaving 13 bases between them. CDR1 SGHAT and CDR2 FQNNGV come from the germline V gene.

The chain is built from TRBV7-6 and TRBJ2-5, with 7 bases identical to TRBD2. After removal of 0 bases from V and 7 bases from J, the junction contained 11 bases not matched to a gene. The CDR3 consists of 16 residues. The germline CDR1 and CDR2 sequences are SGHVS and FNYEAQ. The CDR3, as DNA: TGTGCCAGCAGCTTAGCCGGGGGGTCGGGAGCAACGACCCAGTACTTC. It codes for CASSLAGGSGATTQYF.

CDR3 sequence: CASSLAVSGQGDSPLHF. CDR3 sequence (DNA): TGCGCCAGCAGCTTGGCCGTTAGTGGACAGGGCGATTCACCCCTCCACTTT. This chain uses TRBV5-1 with TRBJ1-6, with 8 bases that match TRBD1. Germline V gene sequence: CDR1 SGHRS, CDR2 YFSETQ. V lost 0 bases, J lost 8 bases, and 10 bases stayed unmatched. The CDR3 spans 17 residues.

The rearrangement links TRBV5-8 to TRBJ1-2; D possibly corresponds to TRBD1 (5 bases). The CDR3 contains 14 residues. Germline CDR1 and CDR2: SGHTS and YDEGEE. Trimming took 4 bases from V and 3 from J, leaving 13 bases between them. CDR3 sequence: CASSLMGGDYGYTF. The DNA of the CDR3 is TGTGCCAGCAGCCTTATGGGGGGTGACTATGGCTACACCTTC.

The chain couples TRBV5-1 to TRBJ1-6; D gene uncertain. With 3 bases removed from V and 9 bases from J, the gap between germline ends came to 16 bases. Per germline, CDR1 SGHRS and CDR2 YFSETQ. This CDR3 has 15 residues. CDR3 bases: TGCGCCAGCAGCTGGAACTCGGACTCTACTTCACCCCTCCACTTT. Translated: CASSWNSDSTSPLHF.

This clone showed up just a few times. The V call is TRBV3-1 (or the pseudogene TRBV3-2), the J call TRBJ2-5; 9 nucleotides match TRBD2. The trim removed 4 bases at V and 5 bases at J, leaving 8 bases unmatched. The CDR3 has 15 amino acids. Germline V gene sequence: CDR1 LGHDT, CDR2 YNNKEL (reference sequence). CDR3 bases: TGTGCCAGCAGCCCTCTAGCGGGATGGGGTGAGACCCAGTACTTC. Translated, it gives CASSPLAGWGETQYF.

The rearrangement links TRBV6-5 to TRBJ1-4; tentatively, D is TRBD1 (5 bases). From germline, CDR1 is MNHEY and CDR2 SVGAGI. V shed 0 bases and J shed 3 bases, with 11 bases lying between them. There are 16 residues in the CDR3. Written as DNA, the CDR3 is TGTGCCAGCAGTTACTCTAAGTGGGGGGCTAATGAAAAACTGTTTTTT. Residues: CASSYSKWGANEKLFF.

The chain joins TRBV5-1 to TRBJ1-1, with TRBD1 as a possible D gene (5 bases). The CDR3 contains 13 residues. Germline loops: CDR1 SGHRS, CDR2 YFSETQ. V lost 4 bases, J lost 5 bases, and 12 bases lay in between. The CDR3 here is CASSRPGVTEAFF. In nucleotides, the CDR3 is TGCGCCAGCAGCCGCCCGGGGGTTACTGAAGCTTTCTTT.